The entry below describes one T cell receptor (beta chain). Under the authors' procedure: Cell counts per sample came from amplifying reference gene primers. Sequenced by immunoSEQ multiplex PCR; TCRdb stores in-frame clones only, minus some. V, J and clone size are taken as reported in that table, and D and trimming were inferred from the DNA itself. Of under 200,000 clones in the sample, 90% were seen once. The germline gives CDR1 SGHKS, CDR2 YYEKEE (reference sequence). The length of the CDR3 is 16 residues. With 4 bases clipped from V and 4 bases from J, the junction kept 13 bases outside the gene matches. This record belongs to a study of blood T cell repertoires in COVID-19. In the study overall: Italy, Spain and the United States were the sources of the convalescent and acute COVID-19 samples. PBMCs, B-cell-depleted T cells, or T cells were the source of the cDNA or gDNA that made up the material.

This chain uses TRBV5-5 with TRBJ1-1; 7 positions match TRBD1. Sequencing was performed on peripheral blood. This clonotype was obtained from a man aged 50-59 years with acute or convalescent COVID-19. CDR3 region: CASSPPTTGVGTEAFF. CDR3 bases: TGTGCCAGCAGCCCCCCCACCACAGGGGTAGGCACTGAAGCTTTCTTT.